The 5 T cell receptor beta chains listed next were all sequenced from one sample in a study of cytomegalovirus exposure and HLA in healthy donors (TCRdb year 2017). Library preparation was by the immunoSEQ multiplex PCR assay. The multiplex PCR relied on a mix of 60 forward primers for TCR Vbeta segments and 13 reverse primers for TCR Jbeta segments. TCRdb mirrors the immuneACCESS table, restricted to in-frame sequences. Some clones are absent from its copies; in checked studies, under half trace to an unresolved V gene, and the reason for the others is unknown. Present in this sample are about 120,000 clones, 15% to 20% of which were seen just once. Approximately 2.6% of the sample comes from the top ten. Sequencing was carried out using PBMCs. The receptors stem from a female donor in good health and CMV-seropositive.

In its sample, this clone was seen many times. V gene TRBV7-2 combines with J gene TRBJ1-5, with unresolved D. In germline, CDR1 is SGHTA, CDR2 FQGNSA. V lost 4 bases and J lost 6, with 10 bases in between. This CDR3 contains 13 residues. The CDR3 is CASSSLDLQPQHF. In DNA, the CDR3 is TGTGCCAGCAGCTCCTTAGATCTTCAGCCCCAGCATTTT. Based on the CDR3 plus reference TRBV7-2 and TRBJ1-5, the full variable domain is GAGVSQSPSNKVTEKGKDVELRCDPISGHTALYWYRQSLGQGLEFLIYFQGNSAPDKSGLPSDRFSAERTGGSVSTLTIQRTQQEDSAVYLCASSSLDLQPQHFGDGTRLSIL.

Turning to this clone: Other DNA sequences in this sample translate to the same CDR3. This chain uses TRBV30 with TRBJ2-7, with TRBD1 matching 8 bases. The trim removed 0 bases at V and 11 bases at J, leaving 18 bases unmatched. The germline V gene encodes CDR1 GTSNPN and CDR2 SVGIG (reference sequence). This CDR3 contains 16 residues. The CDR3 is CAWSVPSLLTGASEYF. CDR3 DNA sequence: TGTGCCTGGAGTGTCCCCTCCTTACTGACAGGGGCAAGCGAGTACTTC.

The chain recombines TRBV2 with TRBJ2-1; D gene uncertain. The CDR3 has 15 residues. Germline V gives CDR1 SNHLY, CDR2 FYNNEI. The ends were cut back, 5 bases at V and 0 bases at J, with 11 bases in the middle. CDR3 residues: CASSIIGSSYNEQFF. DNA of the CDR3: TGTGCCAGCAGTATAATTGGTAGCTCCTACAATGAGCAGTTCTTC.

The chain couples TRBV5-1 to TRBJ2-5; tentative D call: TRBD1 (5 bases). The V and J ends lost 4 bases and 5 bases respectively, with 18 bases between them. The CDR3 spans 15 residues. Germline V gene data show CDR1 as SGHRS and CDR2 as YFSETQ. The CDR3 reads CASSGESGLDETQYF. The CDR3 coding sequence is TGCGCCAGCAGCGGCGAATCAGGGTTGGATGAGACCCAGTACTTC.

V and J are TRBV28 and TRBJ2-7; the D gene is possibly TRBD1 (5 bases). Germline V gene lookup returns CDR1 MDHEN and CDR2 SYDVKM. The CDR3 sequence is 14 residues long. The ends were cut back, 1 base at V and 3 bases at J, with 10 bases in the middle. The CDR3, as DNA: TGTGCCAGCAGTTTATACGGACACTACTACGAGCAGTACTTC. Translated: CASSLYGHYYEQYF.